Each of the 9 T cell receptor beta chains below was sequenced from the same sample in a study of T cells in Graves' hyperthyroidism and ophthalmopathy. RNA transcripts yielded amplified TCR beta CDR3 regions. A first-round RT-PCR of the TCR CDR3 used the HTBI primer set. Using its own MiXCR run on the multiplex PCR reads, TCRdb lists one record per CDR3 protein. The table includes some 700,000 distinct CDR3 sequences, around 16% detected once. Sequenced material: blood. The origin of the receptors is a man aged 50-59 years with Graves' hyperthyroidism.

This clonotype showed up many times. The V and J genes are TRBV5-1 and TRBJ2-1; D may be TRBD2 (6 bases). This CDR3 contains 16 residues. Germline CDR1 reads SGHRS; CDR2 reads YFSETQ. Trimming took off 0 bases at V and 8 bases at J, with 18 bases between the two ends. The CDR3 DNA reads as TGCGCCAGCAGCTTGGATCCCAGGGCGGGAATTGATGAGCAGTTCTTC. This codes for CASSLDPRAGIDEQFF.

This clonotype has only a few counts. This chain connects TRBV6-1 to TRBJ1-3; tentative D call: TRBD1 (5 bases). The germline CDR1 and CDR2 sequences are MNHNS and SASEGT. This CDR3 spans 14 amino acids. Deletions cut 6 bases from V and 2 bases from J, with 11 bases between. For the CDR3, the DNA is TGTGCCAGCAGGCAGACGGGGGCTGGAAACACCATATATTTT. Translated: CASRQTGAGNTIYF.

Many counts were recorded for this clonotype. The chain is built from TRBV10-3 and TRBJ2-5; D remains ambiguous. This CDR3 spans 16 amino acids. The ends were cut back, 3 bases at V and 4 bases at J, with 18 bases in the middle. From germline, CDR1 is ENHRY and CDR2 SYGVKD. Here the CDR3 DNA reads TGTGCCATCAGTGAAGGGAAATTCACGATAGTAGAGACCCAGTACTTC. Residues: CAISEGKFTIVETQYF.

As for this clonotype: One base away lies a much larger clone, so this may be a sequencing read error. The V gene is TRBV20-1, the J gene TRBJ1-2; TRBD1 matches 8 bases. CDR3 length: 19 residues. CDR1 is DFQATT and CDR2 is SNEGSKA in the germline V gene (reference sequence). The CDR3 DNA sequence: TGCAATGCTAGAACGTTCTCGGCGGGCAGGGGGCTGGCTAACTATGGCTACACCTTC. This translates into CNARTFSAGRGLANYGYTF.

This clonotype was counted at least ten times. The rearrangement uses TRBV27 and TRBJ2-7; TRBD1 agrees at 8 bases. This CDR3 contains 13 residues. Germline V gives CDR1 MNHEY, CDR2 SMNVEV (reference sequence). Unmatched junction bases numbered 8, after V lost 6 bases and J lost 7 bases. The CDR3 DNA reads TGTGCCAGCAGACCCACAGGGGGTGGTGAGCAGTACTTC. This encodes CASRPTGGGEQYF.

This clonotype has ten or more counts. This sequence joins TRBV6-2 or TRBV6-3 and TRBJ2-7; the D gene is possibly TRBD2 (6 bases). The V end lost 3 bases, the J end lost 5 bases, and 8 bases lay between the germline ends. The germline V gene has CDR1 MNHEY and CDR2 SVGEGT. The CDR3 is made up of 12 amino acids. The CDR3 sequence is CASSYWGDEQYF. For the CDR3, the DNA is TGTGCCAGCAGTTATTGGGGGGACGAGCAGTACTTC.

This clonotype was picked up many times. V usage is TRBV20-1 and J usage is TRBJ2-7, with 7 nucleotides matching TRBD2. This CDR3 is 17 amino acids long. Trimming removed 0 bases from V and 4 bases from J; junction bases left unmatched: 15. The germline V gene encodes CDR1 DFQATT and CDR2 SNEGSKA (reference sequence). CDR3 residues: CSARDLLRGQGGYEQYF. The CDR3 coding sequence is TGCAGTGCTAGAGATCTACTTAGGGGCCAGGGAGGGTACGAGCAGTACTTC.

This clonotype was detected many times. The V gene is TRBV28, the J gene TRBJ1-1, with D maybe TRBD1 (5 bases). The V end lost 7 bases, the J end lost 1 base, and 10 bases lay between the germline ends. The germline V gene encodes CDR1 MDHEN and CDR2 SYDVKM. There are 13 residues in the CDR3. Here the CDR3 DNA reads TGTGCCAGCACCCTAGGGGAGAACACTGAAGCTTTCTTT. This gives the protein CASTLGENTEAFF.

This clonotype occurred many times. The V and J genes are TRBV7-9 and TRBJ2-2; TRBD2 aligns across 8 bases. The CDR3 consists of 15 residues. Germline V gives CDR1 SEHNR, CDR2 FQNEAQ (reference sequence). Trimming took 5 bases from V and 3 from J; bases not matched to a gene: 5. CDR3 sequence: CASSISGRYTGELFF. CDR3 nucleotides: TGTGCCAGCAGCATAAGCGGGAGATACACCGGGGAGCTGTTTTTT.